This section outlines one T cell receptor (beta chain) sequence together with its context. The data were obtained in a study of technical replicates of blood from several donors. Libraries were prepared by immunoSEQ multiplex PCR; TCRdb keeps only in-frame clonotypes and omits some of them. Of about 82,000 clones listed, 90% to 95% are singletons. Germline V gene lookup returns CDR1 MNHNS and CDR2 SASEGT. The CDR3 runs to 14 residues. V was clipped by 6 bases and J by 2 bases; unmatched bases: 5. The sequencing input was T cells isolated from PBMCs. This receptor was taken from a human donor in good health. The chain links TRBV6-1 to TRBJ2-3; TRBD1 matches at 7 bases. The CDR3 nucleotides read TGTGCCAGCAGCTCAGGGGGAAACACAGATACGCAGTATTTT. Protein: CASSSGGNTDTQYF.